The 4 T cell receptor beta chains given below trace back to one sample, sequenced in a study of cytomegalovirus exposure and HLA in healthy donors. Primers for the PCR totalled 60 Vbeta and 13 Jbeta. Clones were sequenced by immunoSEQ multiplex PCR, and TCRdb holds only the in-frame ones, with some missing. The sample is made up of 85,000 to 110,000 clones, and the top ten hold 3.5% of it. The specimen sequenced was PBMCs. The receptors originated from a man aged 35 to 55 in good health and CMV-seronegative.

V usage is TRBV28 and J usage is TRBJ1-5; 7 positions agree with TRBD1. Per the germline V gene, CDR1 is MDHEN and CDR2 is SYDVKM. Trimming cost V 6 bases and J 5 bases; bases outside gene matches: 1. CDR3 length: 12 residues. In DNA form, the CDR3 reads TGTGCCAGCAGCACAGGGGATCAGCCCCAGCATTTT. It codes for CASSTGDQPQHF.

CDR3 bases: TGTGCCAGCAGCTCGGACAGGGCCTCCTACAATGAGCAGTTCTTC. Amino acid sequence: CASSSDRASYNEQFF. The chain couples TRBV7-2 to TRBJ2-1; 8 bases match TRBD1. CDR1 is SGHTA and CDR2 is FQGNSA in the germline V gene. Trimming at V came to 4 bases and at J to 0 bases, leaving 2 bases not matched to a gene. The CDR3 has 15 amino acids.

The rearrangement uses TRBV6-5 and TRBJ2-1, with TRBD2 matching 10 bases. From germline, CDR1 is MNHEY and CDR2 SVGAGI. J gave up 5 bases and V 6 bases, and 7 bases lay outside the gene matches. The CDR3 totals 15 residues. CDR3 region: CASRPGTSVHNEQFF. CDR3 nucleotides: TGTGCCAGCAGACCCGGGACTAGCGTTCACAATGAGCAGTTCTTC.

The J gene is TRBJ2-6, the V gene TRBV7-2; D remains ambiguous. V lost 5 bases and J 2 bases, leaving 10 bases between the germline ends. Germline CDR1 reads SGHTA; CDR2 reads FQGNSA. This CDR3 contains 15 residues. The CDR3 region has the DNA TGTGCCAGCAGCCCGCATAGTACTGGGGCCAACGTCCTGACTTTC. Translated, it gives CASSPHSTGANVLTF.